This T cell receptor (beta chain) came from a study of identical twins. TCRdb itself ran the 5' RACE reads through MiXCR, one entry per CDR3 protein. The sample shows 1.5 million to 2 million distinct CDR3 sequences, 32% of them seen only once. This clonotype was counted a few times. No antigen is known for it. Study conclusions and caveats: Cross-sectional statistics, not tracking of the same donors, supported the conclusions. Abundant beta clonotypes from cord blood had fewer insertions, unlike memory repertoires, which showed none.

The V and J ends lost 1 base and 2 bases, in that order; junction bases with no gene match: 5. Germline values: CDR1 KGHSH, CDR2 LQKENI. The length of the CDR3 is 17 residues. The sample taken for sequencing was cord blood. The receptor was derived from a newborn girl in good health. This chain uses TRBV18 with TRBJ2-3; 11 bases align to TRBD2. The CDR3 sequence: CASSPRLAGRHTDTQYF. The CDR3 nucleotides are TGTGCCAGCTCACCACGACTAGCGGGACGGCACACAGATACGCAGTATTTT.